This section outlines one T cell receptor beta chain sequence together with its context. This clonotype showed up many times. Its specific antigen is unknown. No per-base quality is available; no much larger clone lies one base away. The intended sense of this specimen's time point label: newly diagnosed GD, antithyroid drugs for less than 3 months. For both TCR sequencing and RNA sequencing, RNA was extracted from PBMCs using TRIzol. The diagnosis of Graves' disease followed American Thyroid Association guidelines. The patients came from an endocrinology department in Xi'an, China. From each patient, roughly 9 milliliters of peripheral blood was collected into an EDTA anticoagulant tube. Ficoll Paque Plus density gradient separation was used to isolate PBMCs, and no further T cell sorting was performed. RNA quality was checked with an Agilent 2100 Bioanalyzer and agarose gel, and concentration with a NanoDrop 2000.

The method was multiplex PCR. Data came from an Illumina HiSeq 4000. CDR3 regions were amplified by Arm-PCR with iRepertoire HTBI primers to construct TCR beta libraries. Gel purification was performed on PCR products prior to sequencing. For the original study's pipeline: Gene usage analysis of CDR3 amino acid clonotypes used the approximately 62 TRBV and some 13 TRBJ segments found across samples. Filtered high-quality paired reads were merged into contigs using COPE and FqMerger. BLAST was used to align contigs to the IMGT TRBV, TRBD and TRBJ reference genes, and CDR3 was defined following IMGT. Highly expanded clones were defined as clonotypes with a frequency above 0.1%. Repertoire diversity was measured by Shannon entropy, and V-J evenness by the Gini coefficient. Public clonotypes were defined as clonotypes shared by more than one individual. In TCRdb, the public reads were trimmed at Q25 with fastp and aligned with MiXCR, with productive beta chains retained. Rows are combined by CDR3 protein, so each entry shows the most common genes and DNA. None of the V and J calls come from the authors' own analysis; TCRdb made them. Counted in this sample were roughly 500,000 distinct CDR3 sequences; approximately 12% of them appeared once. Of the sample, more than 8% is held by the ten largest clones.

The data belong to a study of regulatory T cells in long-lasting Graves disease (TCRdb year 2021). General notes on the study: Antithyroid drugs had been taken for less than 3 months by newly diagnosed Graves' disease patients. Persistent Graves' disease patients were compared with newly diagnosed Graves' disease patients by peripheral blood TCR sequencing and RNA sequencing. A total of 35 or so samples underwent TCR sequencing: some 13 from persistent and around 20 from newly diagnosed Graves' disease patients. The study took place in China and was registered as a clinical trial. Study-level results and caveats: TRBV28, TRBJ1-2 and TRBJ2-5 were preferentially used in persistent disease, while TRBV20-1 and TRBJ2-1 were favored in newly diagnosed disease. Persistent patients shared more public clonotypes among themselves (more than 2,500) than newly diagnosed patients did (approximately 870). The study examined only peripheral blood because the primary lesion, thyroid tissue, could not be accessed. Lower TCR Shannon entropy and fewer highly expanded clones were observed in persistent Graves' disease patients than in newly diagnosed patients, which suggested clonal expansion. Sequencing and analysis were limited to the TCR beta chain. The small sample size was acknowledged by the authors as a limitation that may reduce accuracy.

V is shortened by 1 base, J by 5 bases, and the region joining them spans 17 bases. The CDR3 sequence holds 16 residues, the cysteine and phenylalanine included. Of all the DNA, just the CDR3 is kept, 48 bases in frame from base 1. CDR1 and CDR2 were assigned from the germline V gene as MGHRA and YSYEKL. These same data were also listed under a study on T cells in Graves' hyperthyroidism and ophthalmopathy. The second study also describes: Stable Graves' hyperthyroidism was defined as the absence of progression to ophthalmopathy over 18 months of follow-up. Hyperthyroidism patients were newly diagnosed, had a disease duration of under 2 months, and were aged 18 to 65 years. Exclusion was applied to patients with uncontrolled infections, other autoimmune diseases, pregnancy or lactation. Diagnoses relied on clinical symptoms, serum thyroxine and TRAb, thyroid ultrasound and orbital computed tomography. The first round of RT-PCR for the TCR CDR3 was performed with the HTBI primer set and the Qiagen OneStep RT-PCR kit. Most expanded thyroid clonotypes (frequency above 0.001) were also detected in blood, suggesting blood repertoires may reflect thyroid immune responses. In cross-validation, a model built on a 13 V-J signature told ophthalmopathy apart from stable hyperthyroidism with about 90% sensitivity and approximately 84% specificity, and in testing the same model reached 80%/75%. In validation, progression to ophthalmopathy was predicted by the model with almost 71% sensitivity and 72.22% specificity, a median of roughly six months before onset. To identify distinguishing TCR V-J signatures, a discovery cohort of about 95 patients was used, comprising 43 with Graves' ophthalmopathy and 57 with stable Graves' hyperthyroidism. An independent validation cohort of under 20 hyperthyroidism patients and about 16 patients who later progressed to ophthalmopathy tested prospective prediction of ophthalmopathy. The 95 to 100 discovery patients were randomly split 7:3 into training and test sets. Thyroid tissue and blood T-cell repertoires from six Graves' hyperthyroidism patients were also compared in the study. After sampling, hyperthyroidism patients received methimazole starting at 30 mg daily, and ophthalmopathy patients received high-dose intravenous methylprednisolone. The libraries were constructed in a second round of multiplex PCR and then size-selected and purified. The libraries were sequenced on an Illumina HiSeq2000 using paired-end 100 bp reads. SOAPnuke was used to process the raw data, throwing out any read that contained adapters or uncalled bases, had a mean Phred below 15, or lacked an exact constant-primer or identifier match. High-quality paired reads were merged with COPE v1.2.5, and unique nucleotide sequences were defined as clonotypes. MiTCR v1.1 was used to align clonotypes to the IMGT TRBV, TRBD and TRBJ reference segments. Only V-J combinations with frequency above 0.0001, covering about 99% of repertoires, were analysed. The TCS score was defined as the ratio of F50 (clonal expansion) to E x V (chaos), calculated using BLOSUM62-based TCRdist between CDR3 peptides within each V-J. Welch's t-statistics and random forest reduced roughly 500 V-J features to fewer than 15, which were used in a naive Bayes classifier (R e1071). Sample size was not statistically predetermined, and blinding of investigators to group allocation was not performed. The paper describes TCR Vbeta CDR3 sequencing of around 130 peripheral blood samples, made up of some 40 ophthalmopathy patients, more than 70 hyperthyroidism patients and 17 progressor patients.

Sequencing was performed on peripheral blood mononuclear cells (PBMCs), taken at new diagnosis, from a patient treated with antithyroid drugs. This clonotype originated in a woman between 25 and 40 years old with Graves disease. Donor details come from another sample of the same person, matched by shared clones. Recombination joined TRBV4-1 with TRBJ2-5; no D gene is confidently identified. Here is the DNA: TGCGCCAGCAGCCAAGTAACAGCGTTGGTTTTGGAGACCCAGTACTTC. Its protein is CASSQVTALVLETQYF.